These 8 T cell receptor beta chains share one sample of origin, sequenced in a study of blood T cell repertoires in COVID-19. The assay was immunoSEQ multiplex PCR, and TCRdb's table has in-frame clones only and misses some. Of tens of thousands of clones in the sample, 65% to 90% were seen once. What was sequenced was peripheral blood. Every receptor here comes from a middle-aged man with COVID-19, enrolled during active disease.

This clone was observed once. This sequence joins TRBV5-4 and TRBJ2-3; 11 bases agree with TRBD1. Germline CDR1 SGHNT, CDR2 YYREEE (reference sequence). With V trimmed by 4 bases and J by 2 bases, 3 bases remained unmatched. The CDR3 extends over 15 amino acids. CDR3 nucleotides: TGTGCCAGCAGCCGGGACAGGGGGGTCACAGATACGCAGTATTTT. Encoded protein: CASSRDRGVTDTQYF.

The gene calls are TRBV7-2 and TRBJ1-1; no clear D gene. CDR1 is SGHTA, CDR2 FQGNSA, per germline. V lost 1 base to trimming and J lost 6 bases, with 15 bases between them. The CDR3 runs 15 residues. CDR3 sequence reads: CASSLVAGGLAEAFF. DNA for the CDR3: TGTGCCAGCAGCTTAGTAGCGGGCGGTCTCGCTGAAGCTTTCTTT.

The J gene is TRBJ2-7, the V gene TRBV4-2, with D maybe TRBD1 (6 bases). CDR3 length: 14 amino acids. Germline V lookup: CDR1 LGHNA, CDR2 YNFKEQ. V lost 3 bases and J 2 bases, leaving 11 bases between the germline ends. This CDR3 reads CASSHSDRPYEQYF. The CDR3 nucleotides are TGTGCCAGCAGCCACTCCGACAGGCCCTACGAGCAGTACTTC.

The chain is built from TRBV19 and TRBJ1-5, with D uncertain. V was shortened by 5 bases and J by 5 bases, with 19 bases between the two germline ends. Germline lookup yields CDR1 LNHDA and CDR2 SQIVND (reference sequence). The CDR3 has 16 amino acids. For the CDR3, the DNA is TGTGCCAGTAGTTTTGAGAAACGGAGGGATTATCAGCCCCAGCATTTT. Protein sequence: CASSFEKRRDYQPQHF.

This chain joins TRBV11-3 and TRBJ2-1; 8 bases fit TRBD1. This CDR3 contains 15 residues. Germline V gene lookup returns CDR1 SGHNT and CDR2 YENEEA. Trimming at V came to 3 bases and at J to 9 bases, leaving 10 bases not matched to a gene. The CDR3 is CASSLGDRSTAEQFF. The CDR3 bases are TGTGCCAGCAGCTTGGGGGACAGGTCTACGGCTGAGCAGTTCTTC. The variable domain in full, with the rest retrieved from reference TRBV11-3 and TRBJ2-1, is EAGVVQSPRYKIIEKKQPVAFWCNPISGHNTLYWYLQNLGQGPELLIRYENEEAVDDSQLPKDRFSAERLKGVDSTLKIQPAELGDSAVYLCASSLGDRSTAEQFFGPGTRLTVL.

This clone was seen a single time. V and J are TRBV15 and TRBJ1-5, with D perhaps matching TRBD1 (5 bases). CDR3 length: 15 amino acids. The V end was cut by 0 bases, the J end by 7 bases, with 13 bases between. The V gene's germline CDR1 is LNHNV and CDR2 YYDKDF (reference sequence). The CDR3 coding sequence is TGTGCCACCAGCAGAGATATGGGGAGGGGACAGCCCCAGCATTTT. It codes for CATSRDMGRGQPQHF.

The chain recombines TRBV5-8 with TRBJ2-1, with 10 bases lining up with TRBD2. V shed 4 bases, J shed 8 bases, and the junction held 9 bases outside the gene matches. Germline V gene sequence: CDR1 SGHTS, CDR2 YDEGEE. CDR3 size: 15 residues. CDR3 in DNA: TGTGCCAGCAGCCCCGGGACTAGCGTTTTCGATGAGCAGTTCTTC. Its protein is CASSPGTSVFDEQFF.

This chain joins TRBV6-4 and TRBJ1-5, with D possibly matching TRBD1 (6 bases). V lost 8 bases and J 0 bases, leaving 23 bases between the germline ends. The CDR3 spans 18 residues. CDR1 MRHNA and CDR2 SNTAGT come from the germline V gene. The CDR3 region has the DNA TGTGCCAGCGTGAGCGGGACACCCGGGGGGTATAGCAATCAGCCCCAGCATTTT. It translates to CASVSGTPGGYSNQPQHF.